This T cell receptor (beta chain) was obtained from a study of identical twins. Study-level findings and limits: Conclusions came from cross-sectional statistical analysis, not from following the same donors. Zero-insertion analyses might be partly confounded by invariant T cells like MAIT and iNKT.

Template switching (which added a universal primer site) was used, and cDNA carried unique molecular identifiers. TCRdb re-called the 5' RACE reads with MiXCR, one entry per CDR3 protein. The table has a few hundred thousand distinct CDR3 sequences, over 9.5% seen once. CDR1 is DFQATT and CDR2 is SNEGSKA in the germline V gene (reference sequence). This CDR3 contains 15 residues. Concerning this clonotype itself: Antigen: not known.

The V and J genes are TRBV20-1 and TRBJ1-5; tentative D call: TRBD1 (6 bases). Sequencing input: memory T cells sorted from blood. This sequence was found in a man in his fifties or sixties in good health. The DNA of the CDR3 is TGCAGCGCGACCGCCGGGACATCTAGCAATCAGCCCCAGCATTTT. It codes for CSATAGTSSNQPQHF.